What follows are 16 T cell receptor beta chains derived from one specimen sequenced in a study of shared T cell receptors in the human thymus. Data came from immunoSEQ multiplex PCR; TCRdb stores just in-frame clones and leaves some out. Of 700,000 or so clones listed, around 85% are singletons. This sample also belongs to another study, concerning human thymus T cells.

The sequencing input was thymocytes. The receptors here all came from a girl under three years old with a congenital heart defect.

This clone was seen more than once but under ten times. The chain uses TRBV2 and TRBJ2-1; the match to TRBD2 covers 12 bases. Germline values: CDR1 SNHLY, CDR2 FYNNEI. With V trimmed by 1 base and J by 7 bases, 14 bases remained unmatched. CDR3 size: 19 residues. CDR3: CASSEVGRASGGALNEQFF. Here the CDR3 DNA reads TGTGCCAGCAGTGAAGTAGGTAGGGCTAGCGGGGGGGCCCTAAATGAGCAGTTCTTC.

This chain uses TRBV7-2 with TRBJ1-1; D unclear. The CDR3 sequence is 13 residues long. With 5 bases removed from V and 3 bases from J, the gap between germline ends came to 10 bases. The germline gives CDR1 SGHTA, CDR2 FQGNSA. CDR3 protein: CASSRGLHTEAFF. CDR3 in DNA: TGTGCCAGCAGCCGAGGACTGCACACTGAAGCTTTCTTT.

The chain combines TRBV9 with TRBJ2-1, with TRBD2 matching 12 bases. The V gene end was trimmed by 0 bases and the J gene end by 0 bases; junction bases not matched to a gene: 10. The CDR3 runs to 20 residues. Germline CDR1 is SGDLS and CDR2 is YYNGEE. CDR3: CASSVDPQTSGGSSYNEQFF. In nucleotides, the CDR3 is TGTGCCAGCAGCGTAGACCCCCAGACTAGCGGGGGTAGCTCCTACAATGAGCAGTTCTTC.

This chain connects TRBV5-8 to TRBJ1-1, with 10 bases matching TRBD1. CDR1 is SGHTS and CDR2 is YDEGEE in the germline V gene. The V gene end was trimmed by 0 bases and the J gene end by 4 bases; junction bases not matched to a gene: 3. The CDR3 covers 15 residues. Written as DNA, the CDR3 is TGTGCCAGCAGCTTGGGACAGGGGGCTAGCACTGAAGCTTTCTTT. This codes for CASSLGQGASTEAFF.

The rearrangement joins TRBV19 to TRBJ1-1, with 7 bases lining up with TRBD1. V shed 0 bases, J shed 5 bases, and the junction held 9 bases outside the gene matches. The CDR3 consists of 16 residues. The germline V gene encodes CDR1 LNHDA and CDR2 SQIVND (reference sequence). The CDR3 spells CASSIDRAGGRTEAFF. As DNA, the CDR3 is TGTGCCAGTAGTATAGATCGAGCAGGGGGGAGGACTGAAGCTTTCTTT.

The rearrangement joins TRBV5-4 to TRBJ2-1; D uncertain. Germline V gene data show CDR1 as SGHNT and CDR2 as YYREEE (reference sequence). Trimming pared 1 base from V and 9 bases from J, leaving 11 bases between. The CDR3 is made up of 13 amino acids. CDR3 in amino acids: CASSLNGHGEQFF. The CDR3 DNA reads TGTGCCAGCAGCTTGAACGGTCACGGTGAGCAGTTCTTC.

The CDR3 loop is CSAIKAGGEYF. CDR3 DNA: TGCAGTGCTATTAAGGCGGGGGGCGAGTATTTT. V usage is TRBV20-1 and J usage is TRBJ2-3; 8 bases map to TRBD2. CDR3 length: 11 amino acids. Per germline, CDR1 DFQATT and CDR2 SNEGSKA (reference sequence). Trimming removed 4 bases from V and 13 bases from J; junction bases left unmatched: 7.

CDR3 DNA: TGTGCCAGTAGTATAGATCCCGACAGGAGCAACTATGGCTACACCTTC. Its translation is CASSIDPDRSNYGYTF. This sequence joins TRBV19 and TRBJ1-2, with D possibly being TRBD1 (6 bases). Germline CDR1 and CDR2: LNHDA and SQIVND (reference sequence). Trimming pared 0 bases from V and 2 bases from J, leaving 13 bases between. The length of the CDR3 is 16 residues.

CDR3 protein: CSVLKQGTNTEAFF. In DNA form, the CDR3 reads TGCAGCGTTCTTAAACAGGGTACGAACACTGAAGCTTTCTTT. V usage is TRBV29-1 and J usage is TRBJ1-1; D is possibly TRBD1 (6 bases). Trimming pared 5 bases from V and 1 base from J, leaving 14 bases between. This CDR3 is built from 14 residues. Germline CDR1 is SQVTM and CDR2 is ANQGSEA.

The chain couples TRBV27 to TRBJ1-2, with D hard to call. Germline lookup yields CDR1 MNHEY and CDR2 SMNVEV (reference sequence). This CDR3 comprises 14 residues. Deletions cut 5 bases from V and 6 bases from J, with 16 bases between. The CDR3 spells CASSPRKERDGYTF. The CDR3 nucleotides are TGTGCCAGCAGTCCTCGGAAGGAGAGGGATGGCTACACCTTC.

V is TRBV5-6 and J is TRBJ1-5, with 7 bases lining up with TRBD1. The CDR3 runs 15 residues. Per germline, CDR1 SGHDT and CDR2 YYEEEE. The trim removed 3 bases at V and 0 bases at J, leaving 3 bases unmatched. For the CDR3, the DNA is TGTGCCAGCAGCTCGAGACAGGGTAGCAATCAGCCCCAGCATTTT. This sequence encodes CASSSRQGSNQPQHF.

V usage is TRBV7-2 and J usage is TRBJ1-6, with TRBD1 identical over 7 bases. This CDR3 has 18 residues. Germline V lookup: CDR1 SGHTA, CDR2 FQGNSA. J gave up 0 bases and V 1 base, and 6 bases lay outside the gene matches. The CDR3 protein is CASSLEARGSSYNSPLHF. As DNA, the CDR3 is TGTGCCAGCAGCTTAGAAGCCAGGGGGAGCTCCTATAATTCACCCCTCCACTTT.

The rearrangement joins TRBV4-1 to TRBJ1-2; D unresolved. Per germline, CDR1 MGHRA and CDR2 YSYEKL. There are 16 residues in the CDR3. V lost 0 bases and J 2 bases, leaving 13 bases between the germline ends. In DNA, the CDR3 is TGCGCCAGCAGCCAAGATTGGGGAGGGTCGAACTATGGCTACACCTTC. Its translation is CASSQDWGGSNYGYTF.

The chain combines TRBV12-5 with TRBJ1-6, with 7 bases that match TRBD1. With 6 bases clipped from V and 7 bases from J, the junction kept 21 bases outside the gene matches. CDR1 and CDR2 (germline): LGHNT, FRNRAP. The CDR3 covers 19 residues. The DNA for the CDR3 is TGTGCTAGTGGCCACCGTATCACCCCCAGGGACAGCGACAATTCACCCCTCCACTTT. Amino acid sequence: CASGHRITPRDSDNSPLHF. Supplemented by reference TRBV12-5 and TRBJ1-6, the full variable domain reads DARVTQTPRHKVTEMGQEVTMRCQPILGHNTVFWYRQTMMQGLELLAYFRNRAPLDDSGMPKDRFSAEMPDATLATLKIQPSEPRDSAVYFCASGHRITPRDSDNSPLHFGNGTRLTVT.

This sequence joins TRBV27 and TRBJ2-7; D gene ambiguous. The germline V gene encodes CDR1 MNHEY and CDR2 SMNVEV (reference sequence). Trimming pared 3 bases from V and 6 bases from J, leaving 9 bases between. There are 12 residues in the CDR3. The CDR3 coding sequence is TGTGCCAGCAGTTTGCCGGTCGGCGAGCAGTACTTC. This encodes CASSLPVGEQYF.

The chain recombines TRBV13 with TRBJ2-1; the D gene is possibly TRBD2 (5 bases). CDR3 length: 13 amino acids. Germline CDR1 is PRHDT and CDR2 is FYEKMQ (reference sequence). Trimming left V 3 bases short and J 2 bases short, with 5 bases between. CDR3 nucleotides: TGTGCCAGCAGCTTCGGGGCCTACAATGAGCAGTTCTTC. Amino acid sequence: CASSFGAYNEQFF.